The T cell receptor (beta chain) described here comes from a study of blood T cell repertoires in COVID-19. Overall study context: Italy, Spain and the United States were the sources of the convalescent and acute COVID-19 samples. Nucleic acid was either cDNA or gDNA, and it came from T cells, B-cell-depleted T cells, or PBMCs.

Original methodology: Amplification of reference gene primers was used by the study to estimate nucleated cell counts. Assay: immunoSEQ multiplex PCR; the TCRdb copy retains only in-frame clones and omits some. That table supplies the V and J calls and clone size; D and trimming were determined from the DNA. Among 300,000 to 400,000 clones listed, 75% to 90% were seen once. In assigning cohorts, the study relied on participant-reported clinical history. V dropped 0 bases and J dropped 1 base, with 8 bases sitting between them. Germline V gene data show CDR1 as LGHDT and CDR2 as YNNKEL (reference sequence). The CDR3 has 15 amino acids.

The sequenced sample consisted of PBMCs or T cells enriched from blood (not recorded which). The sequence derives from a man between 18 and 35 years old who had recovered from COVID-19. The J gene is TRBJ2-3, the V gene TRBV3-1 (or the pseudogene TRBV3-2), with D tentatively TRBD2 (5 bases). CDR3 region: CASSQDLGGTDTQYF. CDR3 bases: TGTGCCAGCAGCCAAGATCTCGGGGGCACAGATACGCAGTATTTT.